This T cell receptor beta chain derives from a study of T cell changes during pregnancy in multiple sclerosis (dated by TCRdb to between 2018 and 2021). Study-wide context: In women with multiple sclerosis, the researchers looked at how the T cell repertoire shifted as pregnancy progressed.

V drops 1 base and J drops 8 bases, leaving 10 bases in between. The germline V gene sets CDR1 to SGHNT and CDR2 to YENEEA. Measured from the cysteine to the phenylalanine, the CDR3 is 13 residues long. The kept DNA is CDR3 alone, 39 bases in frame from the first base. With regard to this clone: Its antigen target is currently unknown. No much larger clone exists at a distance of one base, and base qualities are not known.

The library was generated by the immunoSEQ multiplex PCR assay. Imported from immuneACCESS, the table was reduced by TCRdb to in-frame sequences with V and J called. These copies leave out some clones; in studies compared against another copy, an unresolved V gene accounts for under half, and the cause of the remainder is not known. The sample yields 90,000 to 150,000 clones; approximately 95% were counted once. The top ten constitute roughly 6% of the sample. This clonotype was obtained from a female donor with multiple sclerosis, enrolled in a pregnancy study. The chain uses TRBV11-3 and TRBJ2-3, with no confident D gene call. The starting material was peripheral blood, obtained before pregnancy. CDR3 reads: CASSLVVFGTQYF. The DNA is TGTGCCAGCAGCTTAGTAGTCTTCGGTACGCAGTATTTT. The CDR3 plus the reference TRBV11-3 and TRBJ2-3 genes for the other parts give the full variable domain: EAGVVQSPRYKIIEKKQPVAFWCNPISGHNTLYWYLQNLGQGPELLIRYENEEAVDDSQLPKDRFSAERLKGVDSTLKIQPAELGDSAVYLCASSLVVFGTQYFGPGTRLTVL.